These 13 T cell receptor beta chains were all obtained from the same sample, sequenced in a study of blood T cell repertoires in COVID-19. TCRdb's copy holds only in-frame clones and misses some; the assay was immunoSEQ multiplex PCR. The sample lists 100,000 or so clones; approximately 82% were seen once. The specimen was peripheral blood. These receptors all come from a man in his sixties with acute or convalescent COVID-19.

The chain is built from TRBV24-1 and TRBJ1-5; TRBD1 agrees at 8 bases. V trimming: 9 bases; J trimming: 5 bases; junction bases outside the gene matches: 20. The CDR3 totals 18 residues. Germline V gene sequence: CDR1 KGHDR, CDR2 SFDVKD. This chain's CDR3 is CATYEDLPRTGSHQPQHF. CDR3 bases: TGTGCCACCTACGAAGACCTACCGCGGACAGGGAGTCATCAGCCCCAGCATTTT.

The genes are TRBV5-1 and TRBJ1-5; 7 nucleotides agree with TRBD1. This CDR3 has 14 residues. Germline CDR1 and CDR2: SGHRS and YFSETQ. Germline trimming cut 3 bases from V and 3 bases from J; bases unmatched to any gene: 3. Here the CDR3 DNA reads TGCGCCAGCAGCTGGGACAGTCTCAATCAGCCCCAGCATTTT. The encoded protein is CASSWDSLNQPQHF.

The gene calls are TRBV27 and TRBJ1-2, with TRBD1 matching over 7 bases. The CDR3 is 15 residues long. CDR1 is MNHEY and CDR2 is SMNVEV in the germline V gene (reference sequence). V lost 5 bases and J lost 1; bases outside the gene matches: 7. The CDR3 nucleotides are TGTGCCAGCAGTATTCGGACAGGCGATAACTATGGCTACACCTTC. This encodes CASSIRTGDNYGYTF.

The chain links TRBV27 to TRBJ2-6, with D tentatively TRBD1 (5 bases). Trimming shortened V by 2 bases and J by 0 bases, and 11 bases separated the two germline ends. CDR1 MNHEY and CDR2 SMNVEV come from the germline V gene (reference sequence). The CDR3 runs to 17 residues. The CDR3 protein is CASSLQTGSSGANVLTF. The DNA for the CDR3 is TGTGCCAGCAGTTTACAAACAGGAAGCTCTGGGGCCAACGTCCTGACTTTC.

Concerning this clone itself: One end of the junction fails to match germline, which may point to a read error. This chain uses TRBV7-9 with TRBJ2-1; 9 bases line up with TRBD2. The CDR3 extends over 13 amino acids. Germline V gene lookup returns CDR1 SEHNR and CDR2 FQNEAQ (reference sequence). This chain's CDR3 is CASSLPVAGARVF. For the CDR3, the DNA is TGTGCCAGCAGCTTACCCGTAGCGGGAGCGAGGGTCTTC.

This clone is categorized as medium-sized (0.01 to 0.1%). V is TRBV18 and J is TRBJ2-5, with a possible D match to TRBD1 (5 bases). V lost 3 bases and J lost 4, with 12 bases in between. From germline, CDR1 is KGHSH and CDR2 LQKENI. The CDR3 contains 14 residues. CDR3 bases: TGTGCCAGCTCACCTTTAGGGGAAGGAGAGACCCAGTACTTC. Its protein is CASSPLGEGETQYF.

The chain couples TRBV5-1 to TRBJ2-3, with 7 positions matching TRBD1. The germline CDR1 and CDR2 sequences are SGHRS and YFSETQ. V gave up 4 bases and J gave up 5 bases; unmatched junction bases: 7. The CDR3 totals 14 residues. The CDR3 region has the DNA TGCGCCAGCAGCCCAGGACAGGATCTAGATACGCAGTATTTT. This encodes CASSPGQDLDTQYF.

DNA for the CDR3: TGTGCCAGCAGTGCCCCTATGTCTGGGGCCAACGTCCTGACTTTC. Its translation is CASSAPMSGANVLTF. V usage is TRBV25-1 and J usage is TRBJ2-6; D is uncertain. The CDR3 loop spans 15 amino acids. V was trimmed by 4 bases and J by 1 base, leaving 8 bases between them. Germline V gene data show CDR1 as MGHDK and CDR2 as SYGVNS.

The V and J genes are TRBV5-1 and TRBJ1-1, with D unclear. Germline CDR1 SGHRS, CDR2 YFSETQ. The length of the CDR3 is 15 residues. V dropped 10 bases and J dropped 0 bases, with 19 bases sitting between them. The CDR3 region has the DNA TGCGCCGCCACGGGTGCCAGACCCATGAACACTGAAGCTTTCTTT. This sequence encodes CAATGARPMNTEAFF. The entire variable domain, with the rest obtained from reference TRBV5-1 and TRBJ1-1, is as follows: KAGVTQTPRYLIKTRGQQVTLSCSPISGHRSVSWYQQTPGQGLQFLFEYFSETQRNKGNFPGRFSGRQFSNSRSEMNVSTLELGDSALYLCAATGARPMNTEAFFGQGTRLTVV.

This chain joins TRBV9 and TRBJ2-1; a possible D gene is TRBD2 (6 bases). Germline V CDR1 and CDR2: SGDLS, YYNGEE. V lost 3 bases and J 6 bases, leaving 19 bases between the germline ends. The CDR3 covers 16 residues. CDR3 in DNA: TGTGCCAGCAGCGCGACGGGAGACCCTAGGTCCAATGAGCAGTTCTTC. It is translated as CASSATGDPRSNEQFF. Drawing the rest from reference TRBV9 and TRBJ2-1, the complete variable domain is DSGVTQTPKHLITATGQRVTLRCSPRSGDLSVYWYQQSLDQGLQFLIQYYNGEERAKGNILERFSAQQFPDLHSELNLSSLELGDSALYFCASSATGDPRSNEQFFGPGTRLTVL.

CDR3 sequence: CASSLQSYTDTQYF. The CDR3 DNA reads as TGTGCCAGCAGTCTACAGAGCTACACAGATACGCAGTATTTT. The chain couples TRBV2 to TRBJ2-3; no definite D call. In germline, CDR1 is SNHLY, CDR2 FYNNEI. V lost 5 bases to trimming and J lost 2 bases, with 11 bases between them. The CDR3 has 14 residues.

This CDR3 reads CASSDTAGYEQYV. The CDR3 DNA reads TGTGCCAGCAGCGACACCGCGGGCTACGAGCAGTACGTC. The V gene is TRBV7-9, the J gene TRBJ2-7; D possibly corresponds to TRBD2 (5 bases). Trimming pared 5 bases from V and 3 bases from J, leaving 11 bases between. Germline-derived CDR1 and CDR2 are SEHNR and FQNEAQ (reference sequence). The CDR3 contains 13 residues.

The V call is TRBV5-1, the J call TRBJ2-2; 12 bases align to TRBD2. Germline CDR1 SGHRS, CDR2 YFSETQ. This CDR3 comprises 18 residues. V shed 4 bases and J 2 bases; nucleotides not matched to a gene: 9. Here the CDR3 DNA reads TGCGCCAGCAGCCCCGGTCGACTAGCGGGGGTCAACACCGGGGAGCTGTTTTTT. Amino acids: CASSPGRLAGVNTGELFF.